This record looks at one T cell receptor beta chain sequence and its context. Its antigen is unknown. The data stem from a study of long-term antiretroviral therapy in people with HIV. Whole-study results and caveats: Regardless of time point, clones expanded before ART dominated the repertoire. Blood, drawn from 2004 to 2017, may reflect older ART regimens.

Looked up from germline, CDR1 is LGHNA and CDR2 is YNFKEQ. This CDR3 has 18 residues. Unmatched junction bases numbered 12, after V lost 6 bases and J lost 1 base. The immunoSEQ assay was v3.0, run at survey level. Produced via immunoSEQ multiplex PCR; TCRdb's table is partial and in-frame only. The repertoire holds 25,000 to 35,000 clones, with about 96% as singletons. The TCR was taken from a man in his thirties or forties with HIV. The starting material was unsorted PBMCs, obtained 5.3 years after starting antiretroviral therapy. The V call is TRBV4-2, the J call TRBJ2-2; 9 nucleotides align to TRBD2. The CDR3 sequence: CASRPSWASGKNTGELFF. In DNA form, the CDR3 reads TGTGCCAGCAGGCCTTCGTGGGCTAGCGGGAAGAACACCGGGGAGCTGTTTTTT.